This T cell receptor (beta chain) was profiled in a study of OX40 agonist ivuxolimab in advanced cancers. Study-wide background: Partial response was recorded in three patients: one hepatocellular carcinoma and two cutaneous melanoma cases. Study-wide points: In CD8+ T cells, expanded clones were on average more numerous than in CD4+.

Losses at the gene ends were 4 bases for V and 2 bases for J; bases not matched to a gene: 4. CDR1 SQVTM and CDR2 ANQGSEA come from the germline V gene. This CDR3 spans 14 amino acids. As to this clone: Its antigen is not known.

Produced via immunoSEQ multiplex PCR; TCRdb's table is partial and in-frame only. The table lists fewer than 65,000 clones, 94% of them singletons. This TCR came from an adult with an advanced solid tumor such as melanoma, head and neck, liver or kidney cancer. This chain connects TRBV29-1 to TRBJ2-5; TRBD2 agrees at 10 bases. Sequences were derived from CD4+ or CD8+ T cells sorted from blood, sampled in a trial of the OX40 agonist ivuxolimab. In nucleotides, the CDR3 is TGCAGCGTTGGAGCGGGAGGGTCACAAGAGACCCAGTACTTC. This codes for CSVGAGGSQETQYF.